A single sample gave rise to the 14 T cell receptor beta chains below, sequenced in a study of radiotherapy plus CTLA-4 blockade in lung cancer. The protocol was immunoSEQ multiplex PCR, while the TCRdb copy is restricted to in-frame clones and leaves out a portion. The top ten hold about 15% of the sample, which has about 67,000 clones, around 69% seen once. Sequencing used peripheral blood, obtained from a patient treated with radiotherapy plus ipilimumab. All receptors derive from a human donor with non-small cell lung cancer whose response to radiotherapy plus ipilimumab could not be evaluated. Some clones in this sample may be carry-over from other donors' samples.

This clone was picked up a small number of times. V is TRBV7-2 and J is TRBJ2-1; possible D gene TRBD2, 6 bases. The germline V and J ends were trimmed by 3 bases and 1 base, with 10 bases remaining between them. Germline assignment: CDR1 SGHTA and CDR2 FQGNSA. CDR3 length equals 15 residues. The chain's CDR3 is CASSFSGSSYNEQFF. The DNA for the CDR3 is TGTGCCAGCAGCTTTAGCGGATCGTCCTACAATGAGCAGTTCTTC.

J is TRBJ1-2 and V is TRBV7-9; D unresolved. The length of the CDR3 is 15 residues. The germline V gene encodes CDR1 SEHNR and CDR2 FQNEAQ (reference sequence). V was trimmed by 6 bases and J by 4 bases, leaving 18 bases between them. CDR3: CASSPWAEFTYGYTF. The CDR3 bases are TGTGCCAGCAGTCCTTGGGCAGAGTTCACCTATGGCTACACCTTC.

Comments on this clone: Germline and junction disagree at one end, which may indicate a read error. Other DNA sequences in the sample encode the same CDR3. The gene calls are TRBV5-8 and TRBJ1-1; D is ambiguous. The CDR3 has 14 amino acids. Per germline, CDR1 SGHTS and CDR2 YDEGEE. CDR3: CASSLGSENTEAFF. CDR3 sequence (DNA): TGTGCCAGTAGCTTGGGCAGTGAGAACACTGAAGCTTTCTTT.

J is TRBJ2-7 and V is TRBV29-1, with D maybe TRBD2 (6 bases). Trimming stripped 6 bases from V and 7 bases from J, with 19 bases between. From germline, CDR1 is SQVTM and CDR2 ANQGSEA. The CDR3 spans 13 residues. Here the CDR3 DNA reads TGCAGCGTGGGACCGGGAGTGGGGGAGGAGCAGTACTTC. It is translated as CSVGPGVGEEQYF.

This chain uses TRBV9 with TRBJ2-3, with D perhaps TRBD1 (5 bases). Per germline, CDR1 SGDLS and CDR2 YYNGEE. The germline V and J ends were trimmed by 2 bases and 1 base, with 11 bases remaining between them. The CDR3 totals 15 residues. The chain's CDR3 is CASSVEVGGTDTQYF. In DNA, the CDR3 is TGTGCCAGCAGCGTCGAAGTAGGGGGCACAGATACGCAGTATTTT.

V and J are TRBV30 and TRBJ1-1; D may be TRBD1 (6 bases). The V gene lost 7 bases and the J gene lost 0 bases, with 12 bases spanning the gap. CDR3 size: 13 residues. Germline-derived CDR1 and CDR2 are GTSNPN and SVGIG (reference sequence). CDR3 residues: CASNRALNTEAFF. The CDR3 bases are TGTGCCTCAAACAGGGCCCTGAACACTGAAGCTTTCTTT.

This clone was seen only once. The rearrangement uses TRBV4-2 and TRBJ2-5; D gene unclear. The closer fit of TRBJ2-7 to the DNA end suggests the J call may be wrong. This CDR3 has 12 amino acids. CDR1 LGHNA and CDR2 YNFKEQ come from the germline V gene. The CDR3 DNA follows: TGTGCCAGCAGCCAAGTGGGCTACGAGCAGTACTTC. Protein sequence: CASSQVGYEQYF.

This chain connects TRBV9 to TRBJ2-7, with 8 bases fitting TRBD1. The V gene end was trimmed by 0 bases and the J gene end by 0 bases; junction bases not matched to a gene: 2. CDR1 and CDR2 (germline): SGDLS, YYNGEE. The CDR3 totals 15 residues. Here the CDR3 DNA reads TGTGCCAGCAGCGTAGGACAGGGGAACTCCTACGAGCAGTACTTC. This translates into CASSVGQGNSYEQYF.

Only one count was recorded for this clone. The chain has TRBV5-1 and TRBJ2-7; 10 nucleotides agree with TRBD1. Germline V gene sequence: CDR1 SGHRS, CDR2 YFSETQ. This CDR3 is 16 amino acids long. The ends lost 2 bases at V and 7 bases at J; junction bases unmatched: 12. CDR3 loop: CASSLRGGQGIGEQYF. As DNA, the CDR3 is TGCGCCAGCAGCTTAAGGGGGGGACAGGGGATCGGGGAGCAGTACTTC.

This clone was picked up many times. The gene calls are TRBV7-9 and TRBJ1-1; no firm D call. V lost 2 bases and J lost 7, with 11 bases in between. CDR1 and CDR2 from the germline V gene are SEHNR and FQNEAQ (reference sequence). CDR3 size: 13 residues. In DNA form, the CDR3 reads TGTGCCAGCAGCTTATGGGAGAACGGTGAAGCTTTCTTT. Residues: CASSLWENGEAFF.

The J gene is TRBJ2-7, the V gene TRBV6-1; D is unresolved. The V end was cut by 2 bases, the J end by 4 bases, with 15 bases between. Germline V gives CDR1 MNHNS, CDR2 SASEGT. CDR3 length equals 15 residues. This CDR3 is CASSEIGPAKYEQYF. For the CDR3, the DNA is TGTGCCAGCAGTGAAATTGGGCCCGCCAAATACGAGCAGTACTTC.

This chain links TRBV6-6 with TRBJ1-4, with D perhaps TRBD1 (5 bases). Trimming left V 11 bases short and J 5 bases short, with 15 bases between. CDR3 length equals 13 residues. Germline V gene sequence: CDR1 MNHNY, CDR2 SVGAGI (reference sequence). The chain's CDR3 is CAAGGRSNEKLFF. CDR3 DNA: TGTGCCGCCGGGGGACGGTCAAATGAAAAACTGTTTTTT.

The sample holds one count of this clone. J is TRBJ2-2 and V is TRBV7-9; D possibly corresponds to TRBD2 (5 bases). The length of the CDR3 is 14 residues. V was clipped by 3 bases and J by 5 bases, with 10 bases between them. From germline, CDR1 is SEHNR and CDR2 FQNEAQ (reference sequence). CDR3 region: CASSFKTGTGELFF. The CDR3 region has the DNA TGTGCCAGCAGCTTTAAGACGGGGACCGGGGAGCTGTTTTTT. The full variable domain, its missing parts supplied by reference TRBV7-9 and TRBJ2-2, is DTGVSQNPRHKITKRGQNVTFRCDPISEHNRLYWYRQTLGQGPEFLTYFQNEAQLEKSRLLSDRFSAERPKGSFSTLEIQRTEQGDSAMYLCASSFKTGTGELFFGEGSRLTVL.

V and J are TRBV6-5 and TRBJ1-1; tentatively, D is TRBD1 (5 bases). The CDR3 covers 13 residues. Trimming left V 7 bases short and J 3 bases short, with 12 bases between. Germline V gene sequence: CDR1 MNHEY, CDR2 SVGAGI. CDR3 loop: CASTQVMDTEAFF. CDR3 DNA: TGTGCCAGCACACAGGTGATGGACACTGAAGCTTTCTTT.